Listed below are T cell receptor beta chains from one sample, sequenced in a study of identical twins. One entry per CDR3 protein results from TCRdb running MiXCR on the 5' RACE reads. The table lists around 100,000 distinct CDR3 sequences, 4.5% to 6.5% of them singletons. The source material was memory T cells sorted from blood. These receptors were taken from a woman in her forties or fifties in good health. Both conserved end residues are part of each CDR3. The D gene is left open where the match is weak. Clone size is not always given. Where it is, it says once, few, many or a class for expanded clones.

d_call: .
clone_size: .
j_call: TRBJ2-3
v_call: TRBV20-1
cdr3_aa: CSARDISALGTQYF
cdr3_nt: TGCAGTGCTAGAGATATATCGGCACTTGGTACGCAGTATTTT

d_call: .
clone_size: many
j_call: TRBJ1-5
v_call: TRBV5-1
cdr3_aa: CASSLGALGGNQPQHF
cdr3_nt: TGCGCCAGCAGCTTGGGGGCCTTGGGAGGCAATCAGCCCCAGCATTTT

d_call: .
clone_size: many
j_call: TRBJ2-3
v_call: TRBV11-3
cdr3_aa: CASSLDGRYTDTQYF
cdr3_nt: TGTGCCAGCAGCTTAGATGGCAGATACACAGATACGCAGTATTTT

d_call: TRBD1
clone_size: many
j_call: TRBJ1-1
v_call: TRBV5-1
cdr3_aa: CASSRDRATEAFF
cdr3_nt: TGCGCCAGCAGCCGGGACAGGGCAACTGAAGCTTTCTTT

d_call: .
clone_size: many
j_call: TRBJ1-4
v_call: TRBV12-3/TRBV12-4
cdr3_aa: CASSFSGKDEKLFF
cdr3_nt: TGTGCCAGCAGTTTTTCAGGGAAAGATGAAAAACTGTTTTTT

d_call: .
clone_size: many
j_call: TRBJ2-2
v_call: TRBV7-3
cdr3_aa: CASTLKPTGELFF
cdr3_nt: TGTGCCAGCACCTTGAAACCCACCGGGGAGCTGTTTTTT

d_call: .
clone_size: few
j_call: TRBJ2-5
v_call: TRBV7-8
cdr3_aa: CASRTGRAVREETQYF
cdr3_nt: TGTGCCAGCAGGACTGGAAGGGCCGTAAGAGAAGAGACCCAGTACTTC

d_call: .
clone_size: few
j_call: TRBJ2-1
v_call: TRBV29-1
cdr3_aa: CSVGEGAFYNEQFF
cdr3_nt: TGCAGCGTGGGAGAGGGAGCTTTCTACAATGAGCAGTTCTTC

d_call: .
clone_size: few
j_call: TRBJ1-1
v_call: TRBV5-4
cdr3_aa: CASTFQLNTEAFF
cdr3_nt: TGTGCCAGCACCTTTCAGTTGAACACTGAAGCTTTCTTT

d_call: TRBD2
clone_size: .
j_call: TRBJ2-1
v_call: TRBV13
cdr3_aa: CASSSEREGPEQFF
cdr3_nt: TGTGCCAGCAGCTCAGAGCGGGAGGGCCCTGAGCAGTTCTTC

d_call: .
clone_size: many
j_call: TRBJ2-3
v_call: TRBV7-2
cdr3_aa: CASSLAGASTDTQYF
cdr3_nt: TGTGCCAGCAGCTTAGCGGGGGCTAGCACAGATACGCAGTATTTT

d_call: .
clone_size: many
j_call: TRBJ2-3
v_call: TRBV13
cdr3_aa: CASTPRRFRDTQYF
cdr3_nt: TGTGCCAGCACCCCGAGACGTTTTAGAGATACGCAGTATTTT

d_call: .
clone_size: many
j_call: TRBJ2-2
v_call: TRBV9
cdr3_aa: CASSVAGHGELFF
cdr3_nt: TGTGCCAGCAGCGTAGCAGGTCACGGGGAGCTGTTTTTT

d_call: .
clone_size: many
j_call: TRBJ2-2
v_call: TRBV3-1
cdr3_aa: CASSLEGEINTGELFF
cdr3_nt: TGTGCCAGCAGCCTTGAGGGGGAGATAAACACCGGGGAGCTGTTTTTT

d_call: .
clone_size: many
j_call: TRBJ2-2
v_call: TRBV9
cdr3_aa: CASSVITGELFF
cdr3_nt: TGTGCCAGCAGCGTAATAACCGGGGAGCTGTTTTTT

d_call: TRBD2
clone_size: many
j_call: TRBJ2-1
v_call: TRBV15
cdr3_aa: CATSRVMVRTRINEQFF
cdr3_nt: TGTGCCACCAGCAGAGTGATGGTGCGGACTAGGATAAATGAGCAGTTCTTC